This T cell receptor (beta chain) derives from a study of cytomegalovirus exposure and HLA in healthy donors. Worth noting for this clone: As yet, its antigen is unknown.

PCR was performed using 60 Vbeta and 13 Jbeta primers. Repertoires were generated with immunoSEQ multiplex PCR, while TCRdb's copy carries only in-frame clones and drops some. The sample lists 200,000 to 250,000 clones; around 89% were seen once. From germline, CDR1 is MGHRA and CDR2 YSYEKL. J lost 4 bases, V lost 2 bases, and 5 bases had no gene match. The CDR3 is made up of 15 amino acids. Broader study findings: In the analysis, some V segments, TRBV6-2 and TRBV6-3 included, were excluded as indistinguishable.

The V gene is TRBV4-1, the J gene TRBJ1-2, with 9 positions matching TRBD1. Material: PBMCs. This clonotype was sampled from a young woman in good health and CMV-seronegative. DNA of the CDR3: TGCGCCAGCAGCCAACGGGGGACAGGGAGCTATGGCTACACCTTC. It specifies CASSQRGTGSYGYTF.